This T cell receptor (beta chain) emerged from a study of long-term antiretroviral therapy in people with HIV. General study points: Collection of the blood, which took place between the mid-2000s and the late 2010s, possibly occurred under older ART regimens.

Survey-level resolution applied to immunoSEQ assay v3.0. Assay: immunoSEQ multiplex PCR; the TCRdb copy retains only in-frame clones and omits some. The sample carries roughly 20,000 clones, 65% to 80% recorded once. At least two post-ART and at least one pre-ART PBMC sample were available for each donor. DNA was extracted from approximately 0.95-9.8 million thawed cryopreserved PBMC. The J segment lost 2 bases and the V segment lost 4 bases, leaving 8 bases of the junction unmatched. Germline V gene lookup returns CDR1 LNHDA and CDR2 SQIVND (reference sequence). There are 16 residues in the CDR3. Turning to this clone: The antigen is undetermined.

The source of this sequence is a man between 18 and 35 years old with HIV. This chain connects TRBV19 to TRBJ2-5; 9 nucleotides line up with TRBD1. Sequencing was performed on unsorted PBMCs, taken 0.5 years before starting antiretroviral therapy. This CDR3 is CASSTGTGRIQETQYF. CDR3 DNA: TGTGCCAGTAGTACCGGGACAGGGAGAATACAAGAGACCCAGTACTTC.